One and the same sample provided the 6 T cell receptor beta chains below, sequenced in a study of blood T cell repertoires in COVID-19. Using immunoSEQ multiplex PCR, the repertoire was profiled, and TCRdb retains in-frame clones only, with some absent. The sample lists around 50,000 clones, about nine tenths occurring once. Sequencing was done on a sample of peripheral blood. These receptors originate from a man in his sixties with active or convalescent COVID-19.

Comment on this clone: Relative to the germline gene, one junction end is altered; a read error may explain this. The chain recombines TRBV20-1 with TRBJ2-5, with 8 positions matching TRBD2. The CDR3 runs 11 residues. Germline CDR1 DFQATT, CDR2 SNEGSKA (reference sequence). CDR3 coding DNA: TGCAGTGCTGGCCTACTAGCGGTACTTCACTTC. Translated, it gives CSAGLLAVLHF.

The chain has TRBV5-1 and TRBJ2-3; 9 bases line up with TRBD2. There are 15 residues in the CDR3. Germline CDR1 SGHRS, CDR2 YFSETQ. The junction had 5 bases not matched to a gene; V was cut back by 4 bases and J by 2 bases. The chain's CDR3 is CASSTSGGNTDTQYF. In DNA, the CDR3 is TGCGCCAGCAGCACGAGCGGGGGGAACACAGATACGCAGTATTTT.

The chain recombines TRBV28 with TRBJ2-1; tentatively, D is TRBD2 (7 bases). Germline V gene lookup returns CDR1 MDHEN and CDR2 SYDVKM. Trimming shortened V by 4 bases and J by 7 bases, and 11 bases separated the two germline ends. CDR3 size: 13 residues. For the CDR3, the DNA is TGTGCCAGCAGTTCCAGGGGAGGGAATGAGCAGTTCTTC. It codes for CASSSRGGNEQFF.

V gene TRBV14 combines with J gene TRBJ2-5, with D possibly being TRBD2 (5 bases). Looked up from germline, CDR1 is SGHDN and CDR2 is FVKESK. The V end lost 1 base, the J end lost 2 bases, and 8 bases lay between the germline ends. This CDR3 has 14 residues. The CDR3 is CASSQVGVQETQYF. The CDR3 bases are TGTGCCAGCAGCCAAGTGGGAGTACAAGAGACCCAGTACTTC.

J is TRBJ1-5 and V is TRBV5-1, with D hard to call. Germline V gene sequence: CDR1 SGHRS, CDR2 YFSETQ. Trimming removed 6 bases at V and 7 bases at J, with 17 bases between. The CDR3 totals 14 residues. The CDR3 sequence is CASIDQRFGQPQHF. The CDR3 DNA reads TGCGCCAGCATCGACCAGAGATTCGGGCAGCCCCAGCATTTT. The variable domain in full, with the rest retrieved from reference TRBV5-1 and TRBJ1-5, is KAGVTQTPRYLIKTRGQQVTLSCSPISGHRSVSWYQQTPGQGLQFLFEYFSETQRNKGNFPGRFSGRQFSNSRSEMNVSTLELGDSALYLCASIDQRFGQPQHFGDGTRLSIL.

DNA for the CDR3: TGCGCCAGCAGCTTGGGAGCGGGGGGGCCCTCTGATACGCAGTATTTT. Its protein product is CASSLGAGGPSDTQYF. The genes are TRBV5-1 and TRBJ2-3; 10 bases match TRBD2. This CDR3 has 16 residues. Germline loops: CDR1 SGHRS, CDR2 YFSETQ. Trimming cost V 0 bases and J 6 bases; bases outside gene matches: 7.